This TCR beta chain is drawn from a study of technical replicates of blood from a handful of donors. This clone was picked up one time. The data were produced by immunoSEQ multiplex PCR, yet TCRdb's version contains in-frame clones alone and is incomplete. The table records about 69,000 clones, approximately 89% of them present only once. The CDR3 loop spans 14 amino acids. CDR1 and CDR2 (germline): ENHRY, SYGVKD. With V trimmed by 7 bases and J by 5 bases, 6 bases remained unmatched. This clonotype originated in a human donor in good health. Some clones in this sample may be carry-over from other donors' samples. This chain connects TRBV10-3 to TRBJ2-1, with 9 bases identical to TRBD2. Sequenced input: PBMCs. CDR3 sequence (DNA): TGTGCCATCAATCTGCGGGAGGGTAACAATGAGCAGTTCTTC. Residues: CAINLREGNNEQFF.